Below, 28 T cell receptor beta chains from the same sample are listed, as sequenced in a study of T cells expressing NK-cell markers. TCRdb re-called the 5' RACE reads; one entry per CDR3 protein, DNA not given. The sample's table shows about 460,000 distinct CDR3 sequences. Sequenced input: blood T cells: a sorted CD56 or NKG2C T cell subset, CD4+ or CD8+ T cells, or bulk PBMC T cells (not recorded which). The receptor source for this set is a woman aged 45-65 years in good health.

The chain couples TRBV5-1 to TRBJ2-2; TCRdb indicates TRBD1, and absent DNA this call remains unverified. There are 14 residues in the CDR3. Germline V lookup: CDR1 SGHRS, CDR2 YFSETQ. The CDR3 region is CASSPTGAAGELFF.

The chain joins TRBV29-1 to TRBJ2-5. This CDR3 has 12 amino acids. The germline V gene has CDR1 SQVTM and CDR2 ANQGSEA. The CDR3 here is CSVGGIGETQYF.

The chain is built from TRBV27 and TRBJ1-1. There are 15 residues in the CDR3. CDR1 is MNHEY and CDR2 is SMNVEV in the germline V gene (reference sequence). This chain's CDR3 is CASSFSGPRNTEAFF.

V is TRBV29-1 and J is TRBJ2-1; TCRdb's assignment of TRBD2 cannot be checked, as there is no DNA. There are 17 residues in the CDR3. CDR1 is SQVTM and CDR2 is ANQGSEA in the germline V gene. This CDR3 reads CSVSQSGTSAYYNEQFF.

The gene calls are TRBV12-3 or TRBV12-4 and TRBJ2-2; the TCRdb call, TRBD2, lacks DNA for checking. This CDR3 region has 16 residues. Here the CDR3 reads CASSKNSGANTGELFF.

This CDR3 is CASSRTRGELFF. This sequence joins TRBV7-3 and TRBJ2-2. The CDR3 contains 12 residues. In germline, CDR1 is SGHTA, CDR2 FQGTGA.

This rearrangement joins TRBV25-1 to TRBJ2-7; TCRdb's D call of TRBD1 is untestable without DNA. Germline V gene sequence: CDR1 MGHDK, CDR2 SYGVNS. This CDR3 has 14 amino acids. The CDR3 here is CASSRPGSWSEQYF.

V is TRBV20-1 and J is TRBJ2-1; no DNA is available, so the TRBD2 call from TCRdb remains unchecked. This CDR3 contains 12 residues. Germline assignment: CDR1 DFQATT and CDR2 SNEGSKA (reference sequence). CDR3 in amino acids: CSAIAAVNEQFF.

The V gene is TRBV2, the J gene TRBJ2-3; as DNA is missing, the TRBD1 call by TCRdb cannot be tested. The CDR3 covers 15 residues. The V gene's germline CDR1 is SNHLY and CDR2 FYNNEI. The CDR3 sequence: CASSVGRGREDTQYF.

The chain recombines TRBV5-1 with TRBJ2-2; the D call from TCRdb, TRBD2, cannot be confirmed without DNA. The CDR3 contains 16 residues. In germline, CDR1 is SGHRS, CDR2 YFSETQ. The CDR3 reads CASSPWAGVDTGELFF.

V gene TRBV6-2 or TRBV6-3 combines with J gene TRBJ2-7; TCRdb names TRBD1, which stays unverified in the absence of DNA. This CDR3 is built from 14 residues. The V gene's germline CDR1 is MNHEY and CDR2 SVGEGT. The CDR3 protein is CASSINQGSYEQYF.

The rearrangement joins TRBV5-1 to TRBJ1-1; TCRdb reports TRBD1, a call that lacks DNA to check it against. The germline gives CDR1 SGHRS, CDR2 YFSETQ. The CDR3 sequence is 15 residues long. CDR3 region: CASSLEARGSTEAFF.

The rearrangement joins TRBV25-1 to TRBJ2-3; TCRdb's assignment of TRBD2 cannot be checked, as there is no DNA. There are 15 residues in the CDR3. CDR1 and CDR2 (germline): MGHDK, SYGVNS. The CDR3 region is CASVPVAGSTDTQYF.

The rearrangement joins TRBV6-2 or TRBV6-3 to TRBJ1-5; lacking DNA, the TRBD1 call made by TCRdb goes unchecked. Germline CDR1 and CDR2: MNHEY and SVGEGT. The CDR3 runs 14 residues. The CDR3 protein is CASREGGGNQPQHF.

The chain uses TRBV25-1 and TRBJ1-4; absent DNA, TCRdb's TRBD1 call cannot be checked. The CDR3 covers 15 residues. Germline V CDR1 and CDR2: MGHDK, SYGVNS. The CDR3 is CASSTPGTGFEKLFF.

This sequence joins TRBV15 and TRBJ2-5. CDR1 and CDR2 (germline): LNHNV, YYDKDF (reference sequence). This CDR3 comprises 11 residues. The CDR3 sequence: CATSAKETQYF. Full variable domain (missing parts from reference TRBV15 and TRBJ2-5): DAMVIQNPRYQVTQFGKPVTLSCSQTLNHNVMYWYQQKSSQAPKLLFHYYDKDFNNEADTPDNFQSRRPNTSFCFLDIRSPGLGDTAMYLCATSAKETQYFGPGTRLLVL.

This rearrangement joins TRBV7-9 to TRBJ2-2. The CDR3 extends over 14 amino acids. The V gene's germline CDR1 is SEHNR and CDR2 FQNEAQ (reference sequence). CDR3 region: CASSLGKLTGELFF.

The CDR3 reads CASSYRVASNQPQHF. The V call is TRBV7-2, the J call TRBJ1-5; the D call from TCRdb, TRBD1, cannot be confirmed without DNA. This CDR3 contains 15 residues. The germline V gene encodes CDR1 SGHTA and CDR2 FQGNSA.

V usage is TRBV20-1 and J usage is TRBJ1-6. There are 13 residues in the CDR3. CDR1 is DFQATT, CDR2 SNEGSKA, per germline (reference sequence). This chain's CDR3 is CSARTSYNSPLHF.

The rearrangement links TRBV24-1 to TRBJ2-1; TCRdb reports TRBD2, a call that lacks DNA to check it against. The germline V gene encodes CDR1 KGHDR and CDR2 SFDVKD. The CDR3 covers 14 residues. This chain's CDR3 is CATSEDWGGNEQFF.

The chain links TRBV6-5 to TRBJ1-4; the D call of TRBD1 rests on TCRdb alone, since no DNA is present to check it. Germline V gene lookup returns CDR1 MNHEY and CDR2 SVGAGI. The CDR3 length is 14 residues. This chain's CDR3 is CASSSGITNEKLFF.

The V gene is TRBV5-1, the J gene TRBJ2-5; TCRdb selects TRBD2, and the lack of DNA leaves this call unchecked. The CDR3 consists of 16 residues. Germline V lookup: CDR1 SGHRS, CDR2 YFSETQ. CDR3 amino acids: CASSPRGLAGGETQYF.

The chain links TRBV5-1 to TRBJ1-1; TCRdb indicates TRBD1, and absent DNA this call remains unverified. CDR3 length: 16 residues. Germline V gene lookup returns CDR1 SGHRS and CDR2 YFSETQ. CDR3 sequence reads: CASSLRTGRLNTEAFF.

The V call is TRBV12-3 or TRBV12-4, the J call TRBJ2-3. The CDR3 is made up of 12 amino acids. CDR3 loop: CASSFLTNTQYF.

The CDR3: CASRRPGQGAQSEQYF. The genes are TRBV27 and TRBJ2-7; TCRdb outputs TRBD1, but without DNA this stays unchecked. Germline CDR1 MNHEY, CDR2 SMNVEV (reference sequence). The CDR3 spans 16 residues.

The chain employs TRBV5-1 and TRBJ2-2; TCRdb picks TRBD1, but there is no DNA to check that call. CDR1 and CDR2 (germline): SGHRS, YFSETQ. The CDR3 contains 14 residues. This chain's CDR3 is CASSSGPNTGELFF.

The CDR3 reads CASSPLGGRGELFF. V and J are TRBV12-3 or TRBV12-4 and TRBJ2-2; TCRdb designates TRBD2, a call that cannot be tested without DNA. This CDR3 is 14 amino acids long.

CDR3: CASRPAGVTGELFF. The V call is TRBV6-2 or TRBV6-3, the J call TRBJ2-2; without DNA, the TCRdb call of TRBD2 cannot be checked. CDR3 length equals 14 residues. Germline CDR1 and CDR2: MNHEY and SVGEGT.